This is a list of T cell receptor beta chains from one sample in a study of shared clonotypes between healthy human individuals. Profiling relied on immunoSEQ multiplex PCR, and the TCRdb table lists in-frame clones only, not all of them. The sample holds roughly 1 million clones; approximately 70% are singletons and the top ten take over 1.3%. The sequenced sample consisted of memory CD4+ T cells sorted from blood. The source is a man younger than 35 in good health. The CDR3 runs from the conserved cysteine through the conserved F or W. Fields, in order: V gene, J gene, clone size, D gene, CDR3 protein, CDR3 DNA. D genes are given only for firm matches. Clone size is not always given. Where it is, it says once, few, many or a class for expanded clones.

TRBV5-1	TRBJ2-6	-	-	CASSLNSGQGGANVLTF	TGCGCCAGCAGCTTGAACTCAGGGCAGGGTGGGGCCAACGTCCTGACTTTC
TRBV7-9	TRBJ1-2	once	-	CASSLTGPADYGYTF	TGTGCCAGCAGCTTGACAGGCCCCGCGGACTATGGCTACACCTTC
TRBV7-2	TRBJ2-5	-	-	CASGKWRGNQETQYF	TGTGCCAGCGGTAAATGGAGGGGAAACCAAGAGACCCAGTACTTC
TRBV19	TRBJ2-1	-	-	CASSMRGLHNEQFF	TGTGCCAGTAGTATGAGGGGACTCCACAATGAGCAGTTCTTC
TRBV20-1	TRBJ1-2	-	-	CSAKQYGYTF	TGCAGTGCTAAGCAGTACGGCTACACCTTC
TRBV5-1	TRBJ2-5	-	-	CASSRRAGHQETQYF	TGCGCCAGCAGCCGCCGGGCAGGGCACCAAGAGACCCAGTACTTC
TRBV11-2	TRBJ2-5	-	-	CASSLALRSNQETQYF	TGTGCCAGCAGCTTAGCGCTTCGGTCCAACCAAGAGACCCAGTACTTC
TRBV5-1	TRBJ2-7	-	TRBD2	CASSSGLNYVEQYF	TGCGCCAGCAGCTCGGGACTAAATTACGTGGAGCAGTACTTC
TRBV30	TRBJ2-6	-	-	CAWSHQGISGANVLTF	TGTGCCTGGAGTCACCAGGGGATCTCTGGGGCCAACGTCCTGACTTTC
TRBV28	TRBJ1-1	few	-	CASRLAGRIRNTEAFF	TGTGCCAGCAGATTGGCAGGGAGGATTAGAAACACTGAAGCTTTCTTT
TRBV2	TRBJ1-4	-	TRBD1	CASSGGREQGEKLFF	TGTGCCAGCAGTGGAGGGCGGGAACAGGGGGAAAAACTGTTTTTT
TRBV30	TRBJ1-5	-	TRBD1	CAWSGGQGVGQPQHF	TGTGCCTGGAGTGGGGGACAGGGGGTTGGGCAGCCCCAGCATTTT
TRBV5-1	TRBJ2-3	-	TRBD2	CASSLISGGADTQYF	TGCGCCAGCAGCCTAATTAGCGGGGGCGCAGATACGCAGTATTTT
TRBV7-9	TRBJ2-5	-	-	CASSPGSQQETQYF	TGTGCCAGCAGCCCAGGGAGTCAGCAAGAGACCCAGTACTTC
TRBV30	TRBJ1-5	few	-	CAWSRATVEPQHF	TGTGCCTGGAGTCGCGCGACGGTGGAGCCCCAGCATTTT
TRBV5-1	TRBJ1-1	-	-	CASSSDTNTEAFF	TGCGCCAGCAGCAGTGACACGAACACTGAAGCTTTCTTT
TRBV11-2	TRBJ2-1	-	TRBD2	CASSPGTSGGKTNEQFF	TGTGCCAGCAGCCCCGGGACTAGCGGGGGCAAAACCAATGAGCAGTTCTTC